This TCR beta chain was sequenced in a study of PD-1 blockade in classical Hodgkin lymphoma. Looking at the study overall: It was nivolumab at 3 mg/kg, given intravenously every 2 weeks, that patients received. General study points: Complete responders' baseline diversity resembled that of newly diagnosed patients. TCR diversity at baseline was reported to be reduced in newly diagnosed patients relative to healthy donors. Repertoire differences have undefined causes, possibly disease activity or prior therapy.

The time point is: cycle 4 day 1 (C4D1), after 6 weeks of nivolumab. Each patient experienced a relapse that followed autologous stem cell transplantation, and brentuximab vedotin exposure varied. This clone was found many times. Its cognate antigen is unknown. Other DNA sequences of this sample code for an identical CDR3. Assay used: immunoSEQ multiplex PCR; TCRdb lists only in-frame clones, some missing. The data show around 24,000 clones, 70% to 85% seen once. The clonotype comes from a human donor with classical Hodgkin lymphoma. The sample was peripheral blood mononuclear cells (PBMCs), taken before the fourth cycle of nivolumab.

The chain's CDR3 is CAIRRQGATGELFF. CDR3 nucleotides: TGTGCCATCCGTCGGCAGGGGGCGACCGGGGAGCTGTTTTTT. The rearrangement uses TRBV10-3 and TRBJ2-2; 8 bases are a match to TRBD1. Trimming removed 8 bases from V and 5 bases from J; junction bases left unmatched: 7. CDR3 length equals 14 residues. The germline V gene encodes CDR1 ENHRY and CDR2 SYGVKD.